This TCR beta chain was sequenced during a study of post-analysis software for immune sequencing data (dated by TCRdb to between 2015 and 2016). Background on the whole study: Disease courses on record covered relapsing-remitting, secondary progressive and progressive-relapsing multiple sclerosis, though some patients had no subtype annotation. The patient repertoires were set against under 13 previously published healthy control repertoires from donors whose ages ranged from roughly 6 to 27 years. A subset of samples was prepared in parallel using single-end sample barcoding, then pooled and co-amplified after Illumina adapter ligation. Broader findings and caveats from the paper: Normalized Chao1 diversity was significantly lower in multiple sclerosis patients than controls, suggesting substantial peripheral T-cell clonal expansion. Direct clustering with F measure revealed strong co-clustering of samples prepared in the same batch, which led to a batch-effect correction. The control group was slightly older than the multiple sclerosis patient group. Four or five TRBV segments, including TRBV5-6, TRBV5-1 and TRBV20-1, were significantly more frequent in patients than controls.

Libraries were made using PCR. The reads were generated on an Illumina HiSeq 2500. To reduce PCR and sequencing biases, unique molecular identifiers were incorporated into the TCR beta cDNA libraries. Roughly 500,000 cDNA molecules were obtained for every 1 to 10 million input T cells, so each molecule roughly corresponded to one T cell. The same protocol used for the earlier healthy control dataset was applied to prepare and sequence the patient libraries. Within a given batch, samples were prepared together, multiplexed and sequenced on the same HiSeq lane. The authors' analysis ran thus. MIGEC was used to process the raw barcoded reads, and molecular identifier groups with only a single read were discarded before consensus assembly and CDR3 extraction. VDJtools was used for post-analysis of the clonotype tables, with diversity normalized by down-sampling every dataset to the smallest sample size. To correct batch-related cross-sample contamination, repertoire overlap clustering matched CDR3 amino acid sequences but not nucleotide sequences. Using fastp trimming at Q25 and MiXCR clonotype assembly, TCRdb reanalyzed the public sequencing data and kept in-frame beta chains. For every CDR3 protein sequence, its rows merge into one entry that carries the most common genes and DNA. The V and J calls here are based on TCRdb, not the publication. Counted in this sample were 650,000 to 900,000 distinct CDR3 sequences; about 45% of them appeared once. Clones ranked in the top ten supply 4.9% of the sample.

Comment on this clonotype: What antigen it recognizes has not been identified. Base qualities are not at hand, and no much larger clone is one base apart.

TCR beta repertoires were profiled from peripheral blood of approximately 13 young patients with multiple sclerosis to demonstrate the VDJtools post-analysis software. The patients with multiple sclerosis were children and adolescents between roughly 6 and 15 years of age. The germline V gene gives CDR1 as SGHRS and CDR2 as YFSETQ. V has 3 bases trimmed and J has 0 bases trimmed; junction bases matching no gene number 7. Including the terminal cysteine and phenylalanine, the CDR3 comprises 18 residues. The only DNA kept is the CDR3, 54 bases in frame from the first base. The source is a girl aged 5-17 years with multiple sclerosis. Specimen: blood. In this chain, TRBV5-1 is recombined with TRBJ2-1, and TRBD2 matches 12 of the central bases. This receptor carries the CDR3 CASSSSGRGASSYNEQFF. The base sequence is TGCGCCAGCAGCTCTAGCGGGAGGGGGGCAAGCTCCTACAATGAGCAGTTCTTC.